These 10 T cell receptor beta chains were sequenced from one sample in a study of blood T cells in healthy people across ages. A second PCR of about 6 to 11 cycles used a sample-barcoded 5' primer and a J-beta primer mix. TCRdb passed the 5' RACE reads through MiXCR, listing each CDR3 protein once. This sample yields around 2 million distinct CDR3 sequences, of which 35% to 50% are seen a single time; approximately 22% belongs to the top ten. The sequencing input was blood. The receptors here all came from a human donor in good health.

The V and J genes are TRBV5-1 and TRBJ2-6; D is unclear. Germline V gene sequence: CDR1 SGHRS, CDR2 YFSETQ. The CDR3 length is 17 residues. The ends were cut back, 0 bases at V and 0 bases at J, with 10 bases in the middle. CDR3 in amino acids: CASSLGNRHSGANVLTF. The CDR3 DNA sequence: TGCGCCAGCAGCTTGGGGAATAGACACTCTGGGGCCAACGTCCTGACTTTC.

The chain carries TRBV20-1 and TRBJ1-1; no definite D call. The CDR3 extends over 14 amino acids. V lost 1 base, J lost 5 bases, and 14 bases lay in between. The germline V gene has CDR1 DFQATT and CDR2 SNEGSKA (reference sequence). CDR3 nucleotides: TGCAGTGCTAGAGTTCAGGCCGGTTGGACTGAAGCTTTCTTT. Encoded protein: CSARVQAGWTEAFF.

The chain combines TRBV28 with TRBJ2-3, with 13 bases that match TRBD2. Per the germline V gene, CDR1 is MDHEN and CDR2 is SYDVKM. This CDR3 comprises 14 residues. This CDR3 is CATLAGGLSDTQYF. The CDR3 coding sequence is TGTGCGACACTAGCGGGGGGGCTTTCAGATACGCAGTATTTT.

Of note for this clonotype: A read error may explain this, as a much larger clone is one base away. The V gene is TRBV5-1, the J gene TRBJ2-1, with D tentatively TRBD1 or TRBD2 (7 bases each). The V end lost 0 bases, the J end lost 11 bases, and 15 bases lay between the germline ends. The CDR3 extends over 14 amino acids. Germline assignment: CDR1 SGHRS and CDR2 YFSETQ. The CDR3 coding sequence is TGCGCCAGCAGCTTGGGACAGGGAGGGAATAAGCAGTTCTTC. Its protein product is CASSLGQGGNKQFF.

The rearrangement joins TRBV6-2 or TRBV6-3 to TRBJ2-7, with D perhaps given as TRBD1 or TRBD2 (5 bases each). V lost 0 bases and J 2 bases, leaving 14 bases between the germline ends. This CDR3 contains 16 residues. CDR1 and CDR2 from the germline V gene are MNHEY and SVGEGT. The DNA of the CDR3 is TGTGCCAGCAGTTACTCCTCCTTAAGGGGACCCTACGAGCAGTACTTC. Amino acids: CASSYSSLRGPYEQYF.

The chain carries TRBV4-1 and TRBJ2-7; 8 bases are shared with TRBD1. This CDR3 has 13 residues. With 1 base clipped from V and 5 bases from J, the junction kept 1 base outside the gene matches. The germline V gene encodes CDR1 MGHRA and CDR2 YSYEKL. The CDR3 loop reads CASSQGTGHEQYF. CDR3 DNA sequence: TGCGCCAGCAGCCAAGGGACAGGGCACGAGCAGTACTTC.

Concerning this clonotype itself: The junction and the germline gene differ at one end; a read error may be behind it. This chain links TRBV5-1 with TRBJ1-2, with 7 positions matching TRBD1. In germline, CDR1 is SGHRS, CDR2 YFSETQ. The CDR3 spans 14 residues. In nucleotides, the CDR3 is TGCGCCGGCAGCTTGACAGGGATAAACTATGGCTACACCTTC. This gives the protein CAGSLTGINYGYTF.

V is TRBV29-1 and J is TRBJ1-1, with D maybe TRBD1 (5 bases). V was trimmed by 2 bases and J by 4 bases, leaving 8 bases between them. Germline CDR1 and CDR2: SQVTM and ANQGSEA. The CDR3 consists of 12 residues. For the CDR3, the DNA is TGCAGCGTTGAACCGGGGGTCACTGAAGCTTTCTTT. It yields the protein CSVEPGVTEAFF.

The chain uses TRBV7-8 and TRBJ2-7, with D hard to call. Between the trimmed V and J ends, which lost 8 bases and 0 bases, there was a span of 14 bases. This CDR3 has 14 amino acids. CDR1 and CDR2 (germline): SGHVS, FQNEAQ. CDR3 coding DNA: TGTGCCAGCCAAGCACAACTGAGCTCCTACGAGCAGTACTTC. Its protein product is CASQAQLSSYEQYF.

This sequence joins TRBV20-1 and TRBJ2-1, with 9 bases lining up with TRBD2. V shed 1 base, J shed 0 bases, and the junction held 4 bases outside the gene matches. The CDR3 has 16 amino acids. Germline loops: CDR1 DFQATT, CDR2 SNEGSKA (reference sequence). The CDR3 region is CSARVLRGGSYNEQFF. The CDR3 DNA reads TGCAGTGCTAGAGTCCTGCGGGGGGGCTCCTACAATGAGCAGTTCTTC.